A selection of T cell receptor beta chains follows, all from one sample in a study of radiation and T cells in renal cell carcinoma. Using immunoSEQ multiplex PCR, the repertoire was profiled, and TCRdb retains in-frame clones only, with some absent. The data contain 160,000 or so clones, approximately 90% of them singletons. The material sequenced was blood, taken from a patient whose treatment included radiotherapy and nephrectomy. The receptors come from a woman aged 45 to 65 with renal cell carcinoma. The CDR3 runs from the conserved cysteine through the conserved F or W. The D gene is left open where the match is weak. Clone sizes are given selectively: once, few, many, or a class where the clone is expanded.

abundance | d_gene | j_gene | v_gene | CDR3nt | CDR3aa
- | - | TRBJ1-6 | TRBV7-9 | TGTGCCAGCAGCTCGGAGGGTGTCTCACCCCTCCACTTT | CASSSEGVSPLHF
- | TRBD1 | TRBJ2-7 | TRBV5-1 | TGCGCCAGCAGCTCGACGATGGGACAGGGTGGTAGCGAGCAGTACTTC | CASSSTMGQGGSEQYF
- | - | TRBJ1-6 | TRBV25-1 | TGTGCCAGCAGTGAATCCGGCAGGGCAAATTCACCCCTCCACTTT | CASSESGRANSPLHF
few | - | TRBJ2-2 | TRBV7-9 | TGTGCCAGCCCTCGACAGGTGAACACCGGGGAGCTGTTTTTT | CASPRQVNTGELFF
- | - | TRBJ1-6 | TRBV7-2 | TGTGCCAGCAGCTTAGGAACAGGGACTAATTCACCCCTCCACTTT | CASSLGTGTNSPLHF
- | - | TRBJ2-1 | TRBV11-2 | TGTGCCAGCAGCTTAGTGTCATACAATGAGCAGTTCTTC | CASSLVSYNEQFF
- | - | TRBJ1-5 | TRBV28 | TGTGCCAGCAGCCCGGGATGGGTTCAGCCCCAGCATTTT | CASSPGWVQPQHF
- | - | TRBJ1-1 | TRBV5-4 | TGTGCCAGCAGCCCAACTTCAAACACTGAAGCTTTCTTT | CASSPTSNTEAFF
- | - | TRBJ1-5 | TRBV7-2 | TGTGCCAGCAGCCAAAAATCAGGGGACCATCAGCCCCAGCATTTT | CASSQKSGDHQPQHF
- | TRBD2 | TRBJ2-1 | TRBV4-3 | TGCGCCAGCAGCCGAGGACTAGCGCCCTACAATGAGCAGTTCTTC | CASSRGLAPYNEQFF
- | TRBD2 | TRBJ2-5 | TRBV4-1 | TGCGCCAGCAGCCGAACTAGCGGGGCCCAAGAGACCCAGTACTTC | CASSRTSGAQETQYF
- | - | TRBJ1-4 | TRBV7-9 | TGTGCCAGCAGCTTTTCGAGGGAGGATGAAAAACTGTTTTTT | CASSFSREDEKLFF
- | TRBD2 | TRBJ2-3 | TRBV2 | TGTGCCAGCAGTGAAGAGGGGACTAGCGGGGGGATCGATACGCAGTATTTT | CASSEEGTSGGIDTQYF
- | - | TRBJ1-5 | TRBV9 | TGTGCCAGCAGCGTACTGGGTATCAGCAATCAGCCCCAGCATTTT | CASSVLGISNQPQHF
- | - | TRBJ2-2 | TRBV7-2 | TGTGCCAGCAGCCTATTCGGGACATTTAACACCGGGGAGCTGTTTTTT | CASSLFGTFNTGELFF
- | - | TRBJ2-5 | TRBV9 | TGTGCCAGCAGCGTAGTTTCACAAGGCGGGGTAGAGACCCAGTACTTC | CASSVVSQGGVETQYF
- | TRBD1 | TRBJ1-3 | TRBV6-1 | TGTGCCATCACGACAGGGGCTGGAAACACCATATATTTT | CAITTGAGNTIYF
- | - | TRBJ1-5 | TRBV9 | TGTGCCAGCAGCGCCCAGGGAATAGATCAGCCCCAGCATTTT | CASSAQGIDQPQHF
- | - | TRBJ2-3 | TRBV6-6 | TGTGCCAGCAGTTACTCGACCGGATACAGCACAGATACGCAGTATTTT | CASSYSTGYSTDTQYF
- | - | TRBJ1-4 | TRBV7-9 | TGTGCCAGCAGCCGCCAGGGTAATGAAAAACTGTTTTTT | CASSRQGNEKLFF
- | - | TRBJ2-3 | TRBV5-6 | TGTGCCAGCAGCTCCACCCTCGGACTCACAGATACGCAGTATTTT | CASSSTLGLTDTQYF
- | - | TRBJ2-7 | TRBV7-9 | TGTGCCAGCAGCCATACAGAGAAGTACGAGCAGTACTTC | CASSHTEKYEQYF
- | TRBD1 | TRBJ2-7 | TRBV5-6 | TGTGCCAGCAGCTGGGACAGCTCCTACGAGCAGTACTTC | CASSWDSSYEQYF
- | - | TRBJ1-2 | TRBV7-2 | TGTGCCAGCAGCTTTGAACCGTTCTTCTATGGCTACACCTTC | CASSFEPFFYGYTF
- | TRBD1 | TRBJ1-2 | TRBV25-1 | TGTGCCAGCAGTGAATTCAGGGTAGGGGGCGGCTATGGCTACACCTTC | CASSEFRVGGGYGYTF
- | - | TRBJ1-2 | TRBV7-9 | TGTGCCAGCAGCTTAGAAGGGGAGAACTATGGCTACACCTTC | CASSLEGENYGYTF
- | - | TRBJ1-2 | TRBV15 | TGTGCCACCAGCAGAGATTTGGGCCCGACAACCAGCTATGGCTACACCTTC | CATSRDLGPTTSYGYTF
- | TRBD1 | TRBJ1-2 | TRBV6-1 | TGTGCCAGCAGTGGACAGGGGGCCCAGGGAGGCTATGGCTACACCTTC | CASSGQGAQGGYGYTF
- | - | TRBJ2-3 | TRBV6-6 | TGTGCCAGCAAGGCGGGACTTCACACAGATACGCAGTATTTT | CASKAGLHTDTQYF
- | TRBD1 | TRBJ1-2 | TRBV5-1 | TGCGCCAGCAGCTTGGCCGGGACAGGGAAAGGGTATGGCTACACCTTC | CASSLAGTGKGYGYTF
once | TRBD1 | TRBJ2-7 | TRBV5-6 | TGTGCCAGCAGCTTGTCCCAGGGGGTCTACGAGCAGTACTTC | CASSLSQGVYEQYF
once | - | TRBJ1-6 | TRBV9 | TGTGCCAGCAGCGTAGCTGAGACCCAAAATTCACCCCTCCACTTT | CASSVAETQNSPLHF
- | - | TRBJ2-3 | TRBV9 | TGTGCCAGCAGCGGGAGCGGGTCGAGGGGTACGCAGTATTTT | CASSGSGSRGTQYF
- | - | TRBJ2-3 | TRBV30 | TGTGCCTGGAGGGCGGCTTGCACAGATACGCAGTATTTT | CAWRAACTDTQYF
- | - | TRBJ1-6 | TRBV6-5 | TGTGCCAGCAGCGCTTCGGGACGGGATAATTCACCCCTCCACTTT | CASSASGRDNSPLHF
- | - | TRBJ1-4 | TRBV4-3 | TGCGCCAGCAGCCACACAGGGTCGACTAATGAAAAACTGTTTTTT | CASSHTGSTNEKLFF
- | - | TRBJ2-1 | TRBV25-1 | TGTGCCAGCAGTGACCACCCCACTGGTGAGCAGTTCTTC | CASSDHPTGEQFF
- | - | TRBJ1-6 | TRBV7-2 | TGTGCCAGCAGCCGACAGACCAGCTCCTATAATTCACCCCTCCACTTT | CASSRQTSSYNSPLHF
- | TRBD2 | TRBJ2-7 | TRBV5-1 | TGCGCCAGCAGTCGTAGGACTAGCGGACTAATTACCTACGAGCAGTACTTC | CASSRRTSGLITYEQYF
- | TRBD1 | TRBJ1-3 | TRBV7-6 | TGTGCCAGCAGCTCACAGGGGGCTTACTCTGGAAACACCATATATTTT | CASSSQGAYSGNTIYF
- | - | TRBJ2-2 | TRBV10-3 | TGTGCCATCAGCAGGGGGGTCACCGGGGAGCTGTTTTTT | CAISRGVTGELFF
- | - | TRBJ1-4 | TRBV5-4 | TGTGCCAGCAGCGGGGGCCTTAATGAAAAACTGTTTTTT | CASSGGLNEKLFF
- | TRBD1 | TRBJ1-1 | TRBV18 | TGTGCCAGCTCACCACGTTCGACAGGGGATATAGCTTTCTTT | CASSPRSTGDIAFF
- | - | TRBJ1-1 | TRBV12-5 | TGTGCTAGTGGTTTTCATCTGGGACCGGGGGCGACCACTGAAGCTTTCTTT | CASGFHLGPGATTEAFF
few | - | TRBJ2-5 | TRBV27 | TGTGCCAGCGGGCAGCCTACGGAGACCCAGTACTTC | CASGQPTETQYF
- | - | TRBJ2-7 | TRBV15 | TGTGCCACCAGCAGAGGAGACCTCCCTAGGGAGCAGTACTTC | CATSRGDLPREQYF
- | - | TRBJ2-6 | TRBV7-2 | TGTGCCAGCAGCCTAGGGGGTTCTGGGGCCAACGTCCTGACTTTC | CASSLGGSGANVLTF
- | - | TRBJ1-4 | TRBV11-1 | TGTGCCAGCACCCGTGAGAGGGATTTTGGGAAACTGTTTTTT | CASTRERDFGKLFF
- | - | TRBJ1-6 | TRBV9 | TGTGCCAGCAGCGTAGAGGGCAGGGGATCACCCCTCCACTTT | CASSVEGRGSPLHF
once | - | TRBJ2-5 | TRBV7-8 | TGTGCCAGCAGCTTTCCCCGGGACACCGACGAAGAGACCCAGTACTTC | CASSFPRDTDEETQYF
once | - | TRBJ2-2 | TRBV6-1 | TGTGCCAGCACCCCGACAGTTACGAACACCGGGGAGCTGTTTTTT | CASTPTVTNTGELFF
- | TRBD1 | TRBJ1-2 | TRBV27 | TGTGCCAGCAGTTTGGACAGGGGAAACTATGGCTACACCTTC | CASSLDRGNYGYTF
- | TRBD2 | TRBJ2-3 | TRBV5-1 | TGCGCCAGCAGTACTAGCGGGGGGGCCGGGACAGATACGCAGTATTTT | CASSTSGGAGTDTQYF
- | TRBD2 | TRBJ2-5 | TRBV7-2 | TGTGCCAGCAGCTATTCCCAGCTAGCGGGGAAACAAGAGACCCAGTACTTC | CASSYSQLAGKQETQYF
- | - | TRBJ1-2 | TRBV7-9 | TGTGCCAGCAGCTTGGGGGCCGAAGGTGGCTACACCTTC | CASSLGAEGGYTF